This TCR beta chain was recovered during a study of T cell responses to AZD1222 COVID-19 vaccine. Study-level results: White British donors predominated, females outnumbered males, and clonal diversity was possibly underestimated. Nearly half of spike-specific TCRs reportedly target unmutated variant regions.

Generated by immunoSEQ multiplex PCR, the TCRdb table keeps only in-frame clones and is missing some. The sample carries around 140,000 clones, 80% to 95% recorded once. Trimming cost V 5 bases and J 6 bases; bases outside gene matches: 15. CDR1 is SGHTA, CDR2 FQGNSA, per germline. The CDR3 runs 16 residues. Pooling covered second doses at about 4 or about 12 weeks. A word on this clone: No antigen is known for it.

This rearrangement joins TRBV7-2 to TRBJ2-7; 8 positions agree with TRBD2. The TCR comes from an adult who received the AZD1222 COVID-19 vaccine. The sequencing used peripheral blood, collected 28 days after the second AZD1222 dose. DNA for the CDR3: TGTGCCAGCAGCCTACGAACGAGCGGGAGCTTCGCCGAGCAGTACTTC. Protein product: CASSLRTSGSFAEQYF.